These 2 T cell receptor beta chains share one sample of origin, sequenced in a study of immune characterization of retroperitoneal liposarcoma (dated by TCRdb to the late 2010s). Libraries were constructed by PCR. This sample was sequenced with a NextSeq 500. Starting from the raw public reads, TCRdb applied fastp trimming at Q25, assembled clones with MiXCR and retained in-frame beta chains. CDR3 protein duplicates are merged, each entry listing the most common genes and DNA. Recorded for this sample are around 11,000 distinct CDR3 sequences; more than 35% of them occurred a single time. The ten largest clones capture 20% to 25% of the sample. Specimen: tumor tissue. These receptors all come from a male donor with retroperitoneal liposarcoma.

This clonotype was seen many times. This chain connects TRBV6-1 to TRBJ2-1; TRBD1 might be the D (5 bases). The CDR3 contains 13 residues. The germline V and J ends were trimmed by 10 bases and 13 bases, with 23 bases remaining between them. Germline-derived CDR1 and CDR2 are MNHNS and SASEGT. The CDR3 nucleotides are TGTGCCAACCGACAGTACCCACAAGAGACCCAGTTCTTC. It encodes CANRQYPQETQFF.

This chain uses TRBV7-6 with TRBJ2-3; D could derive from TRBD1 or TRBD2 (5 bases each). Trimming removed 2 bases from V and 1 base from J, with 10 bases in between. Germline values: CDR1 SGHVS, CDR2 FNYEAQ. This CDR3 is built from 15 residues. Here the CDR3 DNA reads TGTGCCAGCAGCTTAAGGGGTAGCGGCACAGATACGCAGTATTTT. The encoded protein is CASSLRGSGTDTQYF.